This TCR beta chain was captured in a study of T-cell memory formation after mild COVID-19. Germline lookup yields CDR1 MGHDK and CDR2 SYGVNS. V lost 4 bases and J lost 3, with 12 bases in between. This CDR3 has 14 amino acids. This clonotype was found a few times. MiXCR, applied by TCRdb to the 5' RACE reads, yields one record per CDR3 protein. The table lists around 140,000 distinct CDR3 sequences, about 5.5% of them singletons. This TCR was recovered from an adult woman who had mild COVID-19 (a few samples of this study predate the infection). Cell type and time point are not known. The V call is TRBV25-1, the J call TRBJ2-5, with D possibly being TRBD2 (5 bases). Sequencing was carried out using PBMCs or a T cell subset sorted from them (not recorded which). The CDR3 loop reads CASSVSRGEETQYF. In DNA, the CDR3 is TGTGCCAGCAGTGTTAGCCGGGGTGAAGAGACCCAGTACTTC. Complete variable domain (other parts from reference TRBV25-1 and TRBJ2-5): EADIYQTPRYLVIGTGKKITLECSQTMGHDKMYWYQQDPGMELHLIHYSYGVNSTEKGDLSSESTVSRIRTEHFPLTLESARPSHTSQYLCASSVSRGEETQYFGPGTRLLVL.